Included here is one T cell receptor (beta chain) sequence, with context. What it binds is not known. The sample comes from a study of blood T cells in healthy people across ages. Trimming stripped 5 bases from V and 7 bases from J, with 9 bases between. The CDR3 spans 12 residues. The germline gives CDR1 PRHDT, CDR2 FYEKMQ (reference sequence). Primers used in a second PCR of about 6 to 12 cycles were a sample-barcoded 5' primer and a J-beta primer mix. TCRdb redid the calling of the 5' RACE reads with MiXCR, one entry per CDR3 protein. Among 1.2 million to 1.5 million distinct CDR3 sequences, around 59% were seen once, and the ten largest hold roughly 6.3%. Study-wide points: The study found more naive CD4+ cells and higher diversity in long-lived than aged donors.

V is TRBV13 and J is TRBJ2-1; D ambiguous. This sequence was found in a man in his late teens or twenties in good health. Sequencing used blood. The CDR3 here is CASSADANEQFF. For the CDR3, the DNA is TGTGCCAGCAGCGCAGACGCAAATGAGCAGTTCTTC.